This T cell receptor beta chain was sequenced in a study of cytomegalovirus exposure and HLA in healthy donors. V was shortened by 0 bases and J by 3 bases, with 12 bases between the two germline ends. CDR1 and CDR2 (germline): LGHNA, YNFKEQ. The CDR3 extends over 15 amino acids. The primer mix had 60 Vbeta and 13 Jbeta primers. Using immunoSEQ multiplex PCR, the repertoire was profiled, and TCRdb retains in-frame clones only, with some absent. This sample contains around 210,000 clones. The chain is built from TRBV4-2 and TRBJ2-7; D gene uncertain. Sequencing was carried out using PBMCs. The receptor was isolated from a girl aged 2-9 years in good health and CMV-seropositive. The CDR3 region has the DNA TGTGCCAGCAGCCAAGATTTCGGCGGATTCTACGAGCAGTACTTC. It specifies CASSQDFGGFYEQYF.